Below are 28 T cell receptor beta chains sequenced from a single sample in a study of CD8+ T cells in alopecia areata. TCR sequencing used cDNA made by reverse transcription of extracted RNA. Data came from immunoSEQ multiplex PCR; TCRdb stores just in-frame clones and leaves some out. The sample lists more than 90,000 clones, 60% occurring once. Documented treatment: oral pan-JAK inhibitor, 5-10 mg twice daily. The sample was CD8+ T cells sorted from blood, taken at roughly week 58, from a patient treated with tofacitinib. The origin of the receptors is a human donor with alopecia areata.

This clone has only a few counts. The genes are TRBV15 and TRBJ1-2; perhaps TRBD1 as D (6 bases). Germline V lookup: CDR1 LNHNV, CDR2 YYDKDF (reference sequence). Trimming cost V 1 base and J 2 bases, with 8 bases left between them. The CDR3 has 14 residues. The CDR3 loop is CATSRGQENYGYTF. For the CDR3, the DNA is TGTGCCACCAGCAGAGGACAGGAAAACTATGGCTACACCTTC.

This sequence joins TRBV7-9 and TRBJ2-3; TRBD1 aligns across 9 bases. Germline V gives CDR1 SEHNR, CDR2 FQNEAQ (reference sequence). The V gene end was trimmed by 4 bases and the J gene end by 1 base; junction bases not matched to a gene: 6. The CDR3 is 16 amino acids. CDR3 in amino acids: CASSSGTGPGTDTQYF. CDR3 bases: TGTGCCAGCAGCTCAGGGACAGGGCCGGGCACAGATACGCAGTATTTT.

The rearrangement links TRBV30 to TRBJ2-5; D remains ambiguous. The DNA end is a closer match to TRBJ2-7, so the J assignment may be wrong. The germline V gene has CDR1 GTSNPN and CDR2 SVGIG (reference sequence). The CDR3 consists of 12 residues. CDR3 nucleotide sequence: TGTGCCTGGAGGGTGGACCTCTACGAGCAGTACTTC. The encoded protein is CAWRVDLYEQYF.

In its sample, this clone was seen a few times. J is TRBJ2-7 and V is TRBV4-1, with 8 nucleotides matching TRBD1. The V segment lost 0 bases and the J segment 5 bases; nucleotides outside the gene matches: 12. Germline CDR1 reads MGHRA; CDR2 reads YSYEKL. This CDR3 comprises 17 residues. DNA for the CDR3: TGCGCCAGCAGCCAAGACTCTTTCTGGACAGGGCCCCACGAGCAGTACTTC. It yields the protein CASSQDSFWTGPHEQYF.

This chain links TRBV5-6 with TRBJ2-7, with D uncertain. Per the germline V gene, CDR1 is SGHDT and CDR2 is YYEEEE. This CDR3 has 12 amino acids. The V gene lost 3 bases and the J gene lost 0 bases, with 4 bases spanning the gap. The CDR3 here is CASSSSSYEQYF. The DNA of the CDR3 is TGTGCCAGCAGCTCGAGCTCCTACGAGCAGTACTTC.

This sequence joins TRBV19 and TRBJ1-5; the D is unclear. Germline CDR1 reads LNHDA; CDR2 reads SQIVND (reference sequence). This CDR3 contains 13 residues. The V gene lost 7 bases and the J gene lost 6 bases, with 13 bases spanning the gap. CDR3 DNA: TGTGCCAGTATCGGGGTTAGCGGTCAGCCCCAGCATTTT. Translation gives CASIGVSGQPQHF.

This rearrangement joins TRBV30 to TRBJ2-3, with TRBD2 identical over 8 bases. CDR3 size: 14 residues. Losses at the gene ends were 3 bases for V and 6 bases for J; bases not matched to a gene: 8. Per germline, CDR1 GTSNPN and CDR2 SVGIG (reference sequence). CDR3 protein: CAWSEAGVYDTQYF. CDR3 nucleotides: TGTGCCTGGAGCGAAGCGGGGGTTTACGATACGCAGTATTTT.

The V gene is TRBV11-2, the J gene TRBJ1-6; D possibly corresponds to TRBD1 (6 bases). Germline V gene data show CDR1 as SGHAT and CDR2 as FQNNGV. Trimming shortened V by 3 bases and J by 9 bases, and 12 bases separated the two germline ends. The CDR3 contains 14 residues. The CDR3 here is CASSLRQDSSPLHF. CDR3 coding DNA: TGTGCCAGCAGCTTGAGACAGGATAGTTCACCCCTCCACTTT.

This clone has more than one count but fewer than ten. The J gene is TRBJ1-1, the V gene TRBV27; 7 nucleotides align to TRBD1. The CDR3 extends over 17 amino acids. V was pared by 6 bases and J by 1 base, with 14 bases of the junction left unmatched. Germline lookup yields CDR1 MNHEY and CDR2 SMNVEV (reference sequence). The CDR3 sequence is CASSTTHWDRRNTEAFF. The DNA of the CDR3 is TGTGCCAGCAGCACAACCCATTGGGACAGACGGAACACTGAAGCTTTCTTT.

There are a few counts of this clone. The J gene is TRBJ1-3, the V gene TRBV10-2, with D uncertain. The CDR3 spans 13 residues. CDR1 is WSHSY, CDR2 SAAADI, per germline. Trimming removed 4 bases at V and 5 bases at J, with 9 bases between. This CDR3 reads CASSAALRNTIYF. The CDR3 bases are TGCGCCAGCAGTGCCGCCCTCCGAAACACCATATATTTT.

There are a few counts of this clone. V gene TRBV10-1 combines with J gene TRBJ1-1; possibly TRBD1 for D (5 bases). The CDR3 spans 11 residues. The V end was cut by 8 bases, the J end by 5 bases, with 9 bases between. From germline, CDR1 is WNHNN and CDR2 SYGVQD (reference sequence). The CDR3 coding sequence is TGCGCCAGCTCGGGGGGGACTGAAGCTTTCTTT. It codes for CASSGGTEAFF.

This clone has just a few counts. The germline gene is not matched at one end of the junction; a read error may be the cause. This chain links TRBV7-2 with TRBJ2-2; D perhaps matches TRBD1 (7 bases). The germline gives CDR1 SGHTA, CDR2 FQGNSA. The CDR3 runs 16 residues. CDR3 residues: CASSRRGRGNAGELFF. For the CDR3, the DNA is TGTGCCAGCAGCAGGAGGGGCAGGGGGAACGCCGGGGAGCTGTTTTTT.

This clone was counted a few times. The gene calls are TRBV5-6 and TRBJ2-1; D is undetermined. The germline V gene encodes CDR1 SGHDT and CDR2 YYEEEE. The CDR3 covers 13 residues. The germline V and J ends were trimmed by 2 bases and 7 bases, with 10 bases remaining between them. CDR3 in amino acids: CASSFNRRNEQFF. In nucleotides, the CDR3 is TGTGCCAGCAGCTTCAACCGTCGGAATGAGCAGTTCTTC. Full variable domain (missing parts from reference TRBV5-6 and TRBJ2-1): DAGVTQSPTHLIKTRGQQVTLRCSPKSGHDTVSWYQQALGQGPQFIFQYYEEEERQRGNFPDRFSGHQFPNYSSELNVNALLLGDSALYLCASSFNRRNEQFFGPGTRLTVL.

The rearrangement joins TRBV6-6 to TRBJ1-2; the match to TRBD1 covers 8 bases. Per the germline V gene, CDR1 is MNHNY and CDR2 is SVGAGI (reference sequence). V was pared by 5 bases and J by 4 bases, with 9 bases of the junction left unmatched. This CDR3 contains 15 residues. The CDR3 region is CASSNRDRRFYGYTF. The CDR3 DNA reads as TGTGCCAGCAGTAACCGGGACAGGCGCTTCTATGGCTACACCTTC.

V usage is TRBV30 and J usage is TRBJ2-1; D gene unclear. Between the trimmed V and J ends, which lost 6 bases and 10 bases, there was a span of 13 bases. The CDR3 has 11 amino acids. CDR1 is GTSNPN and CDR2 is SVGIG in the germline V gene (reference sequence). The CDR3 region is CACTAGSEQFF. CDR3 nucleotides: TGTGCCTGCACCGCCGGATCGGAGCAGTTCTTC.

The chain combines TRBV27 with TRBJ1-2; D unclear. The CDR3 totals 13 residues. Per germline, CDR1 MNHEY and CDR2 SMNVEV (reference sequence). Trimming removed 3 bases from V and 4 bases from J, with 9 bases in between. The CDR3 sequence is CASSFRAGYGYTF. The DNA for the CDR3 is TGTGCCAGCAGTTTTAGGGCGGGCTATGGCTACACCTTC.

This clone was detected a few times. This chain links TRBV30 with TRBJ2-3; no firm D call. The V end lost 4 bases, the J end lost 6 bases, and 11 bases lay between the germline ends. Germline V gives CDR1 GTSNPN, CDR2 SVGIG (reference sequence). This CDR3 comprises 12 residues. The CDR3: CAWMHQADTQYF. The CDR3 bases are TGTGCCTGGATGCACCAGGCGGATACGCAGTATTTT.

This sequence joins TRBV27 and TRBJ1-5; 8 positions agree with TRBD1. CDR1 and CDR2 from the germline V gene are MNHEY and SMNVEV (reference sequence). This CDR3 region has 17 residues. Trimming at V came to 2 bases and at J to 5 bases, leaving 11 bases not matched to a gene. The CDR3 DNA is TGTGCCAGCAGTTTAAGCAGGGGGCCGTTTCTTTATCAGCCCCAGCATTTT. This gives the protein CASSLSRGPFLYQPQHF.

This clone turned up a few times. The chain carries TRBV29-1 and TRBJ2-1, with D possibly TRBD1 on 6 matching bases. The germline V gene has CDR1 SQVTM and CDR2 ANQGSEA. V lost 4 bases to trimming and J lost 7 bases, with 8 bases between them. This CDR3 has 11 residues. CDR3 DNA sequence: TGCAGCGTTGTCCAGGGGAATGAGCAGTTCTTC. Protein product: CSVVQGNEQFF.

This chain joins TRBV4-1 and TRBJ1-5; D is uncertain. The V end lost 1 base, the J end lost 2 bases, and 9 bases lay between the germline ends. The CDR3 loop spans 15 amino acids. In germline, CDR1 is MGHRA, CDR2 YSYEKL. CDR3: CASSQVREGNQPQHF. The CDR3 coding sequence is TGCGCCAGCAGCCAAGTTAGGGAGGGCAATCAGCCCCAGCATTTT.

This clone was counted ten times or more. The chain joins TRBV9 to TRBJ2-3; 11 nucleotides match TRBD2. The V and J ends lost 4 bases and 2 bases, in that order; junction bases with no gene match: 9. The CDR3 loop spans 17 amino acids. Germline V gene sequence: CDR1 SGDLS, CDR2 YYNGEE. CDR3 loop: CASSSNPGLADTDTQYF. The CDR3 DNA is TGTGCCAGCAGCTCGAATCCGGGACTAGCGGACACAGATACGCAGTATTTT.

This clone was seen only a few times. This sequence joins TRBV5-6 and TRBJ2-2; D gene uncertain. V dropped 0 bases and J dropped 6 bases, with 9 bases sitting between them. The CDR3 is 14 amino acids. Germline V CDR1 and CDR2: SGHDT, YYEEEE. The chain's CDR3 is CASSLVAAAGELFF. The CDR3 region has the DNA TGTGCCAGCAGCTTGGTGGCCGCGGCCGGGGAGCTGTTTTTT.

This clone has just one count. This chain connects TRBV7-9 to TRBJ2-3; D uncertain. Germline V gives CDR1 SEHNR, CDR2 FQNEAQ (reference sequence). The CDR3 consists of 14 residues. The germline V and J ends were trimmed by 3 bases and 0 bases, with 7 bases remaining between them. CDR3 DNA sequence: TGTGCCAGCAGCTTGGTTGCTAGCACAGATACGCAGTATTTT. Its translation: CASSLVASTDTQYF.

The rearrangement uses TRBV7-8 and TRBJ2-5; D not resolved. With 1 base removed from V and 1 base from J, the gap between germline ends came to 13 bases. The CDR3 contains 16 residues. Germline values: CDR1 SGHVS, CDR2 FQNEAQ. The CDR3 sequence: CASSLGGRSLQETQYF. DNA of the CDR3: TGTGCCAGCAGCTTAGGTGGTAGGAGTCTCCAAGAGACCCAGTACTTC.

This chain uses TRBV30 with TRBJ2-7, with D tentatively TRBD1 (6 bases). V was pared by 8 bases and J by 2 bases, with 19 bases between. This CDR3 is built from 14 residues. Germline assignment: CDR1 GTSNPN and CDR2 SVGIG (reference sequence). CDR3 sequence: CAGAPQGFPYEQYF. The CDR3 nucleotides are TGTGCCGGAGCACCGCAGGGGTTCCCCTACGAGCAGTACTTC.

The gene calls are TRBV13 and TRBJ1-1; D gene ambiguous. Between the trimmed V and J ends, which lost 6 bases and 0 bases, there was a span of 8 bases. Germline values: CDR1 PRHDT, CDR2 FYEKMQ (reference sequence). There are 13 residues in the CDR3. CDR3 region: CASRSEVNTEAFF. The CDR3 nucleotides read TGTGCCAGCAGGTCTGAAGTGAACACTGAAGCTTTCTTT.

The CDR3 sequence: CASSQVTGQVASYEQYF. As DNA, the CDR3 is TGCGCCAGCAGCCAAGTTACCGGACAGGTGGCCTCCTACGAGCAGTACTTC. The chain carries TRBV4-1 and TRBJ2-7; 7 positions match TRBD1. The CDR3 is 17 amino acids. V lost 1 base, J lost 0 bases, and 9 bases stayed unmatched. Germline V gene sequence: CDR1 MGHRA, CDR2 YSYEKL.

CDR3 coding DNA: TGTGCCAGCACTATCCGGGCAGGGGTAAACACCGGGGAGCTGTTTTTT. Translating it yields CASTIRAGVNTGELFF. The chain uses TRBV27 and TRBJ2-2, with a weak D call TRBD1 (6 bases). V gave up 7 bases and J gave up 2 bases, with 17 bases separating them. In germline, CDR1 is MNHEY, CDR2 SMNVEV (reference sequence). The CDR3 length is 16 residues.